The entry below gives a single T cell receptor beta chain sequence along with its context. What antigen it recognizes has not been identified. Base quality data are lacking; no much larger clone is found one base away. This sample was included in a study of cytomegalovirus exposure and HLA in healthy donors (dated by TCRdb to about 2017). Turning to the overall study: In an earlier analysis of roughly 590 of the donors, approximately 260 Gb of sequence data and 100 million or so unique TCR beta sequences from approximately 180 million T cells were reported. An early release covering just under 650 HLA-typed donors comprised about 310 gigabases of sequencing data and some 79 million unique TCR sequences. Of the 300 to 450 genotyped donors, roughly 80% fell in the genetic ancestry cluster associated with self-reported Caucasian donors. The aim of the study was to test whether cataloging public T cell receptors could identify signatures of past pathogen exposure. The T cell repertoires of about 700 subjects were profiled by immunosequencing and related to cytomegalovirus serostatus. Along with the approximately 620-subject first cohort, a separate validation cohort of over 90 different subjects was used. High-throughput TCR immunosequencing, statistical association of individual TCRs with disease status, and machine learning were combined to predict cytomegalovirus infection status. A later analysis re-examined previously published TCR beta repertoires from 600 to 700 donors and added high-resolution HLA genotyping to investigate patterns of TCR occurrence. Rather than using new phenotypic data, the later analysis identified candidate immune exposures from TCR beta sequences and from how often those sequences occurred across donors. An earlier analysis of several hundred of the donors applied high-throughput TCR beta sequencing to assess whether each TCR beta V gene segment acted as functional or pseudogenic. Donor age, sex, ethnicity and CMV serostatus were compiled together with the repertoire data. In a later genetic analysis, genome-wide SNP genotypes for about 55% of the roughly 700 donors were used, and that subset was treated as a discovery cohort. Every repertoire in the discovery cohort had been generated on one and the same sequencing platform. Class I and class II HLA loci were covered by the typing at four-digit resolution. Typing coverage varied by locus: roughly 620-640 donors for A, B, C, DRB1 and DQB1; approximately 520 for DQA1; more than 600 for DPA1; fewer than 480 for DPB1. Several DR-DQ haplotypes were treated as single units for association and clustering because of strong linkage in the cohort. Across approximately 400 genotyped donors of the cohort, an average of approximately 200,000 unique TCR beta nucleotide sequences per donor were sequenced, and 15% to 20% of those sequences were non-productive. What the research found in general, with its limitations: The presence/absence analyses assumed that sequencing depth was roughly uniform across donors, and that assumption may not be true. In a later analysis, HLA-associated TCR beta chains were found to be more clonally expanded and to have lower generation probabilities than equally common non-associated chains. Immune exposure information for the cohort was limited to CMV serostatus. It was suggested by the authors that the approach could potentially be generalized to other disease states and immunological phenotypes. In a later analysis, 16,951 TCR beta sequences were associated with specific HLA alleles at a false discovery rate of 0.05. HLA typing was unavailable for some donors at each locus, so association tests used only the typed subset. A further reported finding was that TCR beta sequences accurately predicted the HLA-A and HLA-B alleles for most subjects in the first cohort. The sequencing pipeline was judged likely to have produced a cluster of highly shared sequence variants as a technical artifact. In vitro tests confirmed that a few of the cytomegalovirus-associated TCR beta chains recognize cytomegalovirus antigens. In a later analysis, TCR association rates were found to vary across HLA loci, with the most associated TCRs seen for DRB1 alleles and the fewest for HLA-C alleles. Most TCR sequences were observed very rarely across donors, whereas some public TCRs were present in many individuals. Over 15 rarely observed V segments, including chromosome 9 orphons, were excluded from the earlier analysis of several hundred of the donors because counts were too low. Broadly in line with IMGT annotations, most TCR beta V segments showed up in productive rearrangements about 87% or about 30% of the time in an earlier analysis of roughly 590 of the donors. In a later genetic analysis, a missense DCLRE1C variant was associated with V-gene and J-gene trimming of TCR beta chains, and the association was replicated in an independent cohort. In the study, some 160 TCR beta chains were listed as associated with cytomegalovirus. In a later analysis, several top co-occurrence clusters were reported to appear linked to parvovirus B19, influenza, CMV and Epstein-Barr virus. The cohort was sequenced for TCR beta chains only, and without alpha or paired-chain data the features that could be detected were limited. When HLA alleles, especially DR and DQ, strongly co-occurred, TCR associations were difficult to assign to individual alleles. Some IMGT-functional V segments, including TRBV6-2 and TRBV6-3, could not be distinguished by the 87-base-pair reads and were therefore excluded. Compared with the roughly 700-donor mean, donors in an Asian-associated ancestry cluster had fewer N-insertions in productive TCRs, according to a later genetic analysis. Linkage disequilibrium might explain the correlated functional status among segregating V segments, but an unknown experimental factor could not be excluded. In both the original and validation cohorts, the classifier was reported to diagnose cytomegalovirus status with high specificity and sensitivity. Most CMV-associated TCR beta chains appeared to be HLA-restricted in a later analysis, and the HLA associations seemed to be driven largely by CMV exposure.

The cohort was made up of roughly 670 healthy bone marrow donors. At the time of sampling, all cohort members were nominally healthy, though unrecorded immune exposures were likely present. The donor tested CMV seronegative and was one of the 352 seronegative cohort members. Every donor gave a peripheral blood sample, and the peripheral blood mononuclear cells from that sample were used for TCR beta sequencing. The Qiagen DNeasy Blood Extraction Kit was used to extract genomic DNA from the blood cell samples. The library was made by the immunoSEQ multiplex PCR assay. For the multiplex PCR, a mixture combining 60 forward primers for TCR Vbeta segments and 13 reverse primers for TCR Jbeta segments was used. The CDR3 region of rearranged TCR beta genes was amplified from genomic DNA with a multiplex PCR assay. The Illumina HiSeq System was used to sequence the amplified TCR beta libraries as 87-base-pair reads. The authors' pipeline ran thus. A later analysis counted about 80 million unique TCR beta chains across the 666 repertoires, and around 9.9 million of these chains were shared by at least two donors. A nearest-neighbor algorithm error-corrected the raw reads and collapsed the reads into unique sequences, merging closely related sequences to remove PCR and sequencing errors. V, D and J gene segments were assigned by aligning CDR3 sequences to IMGT reference sequences. For a sequence to be retained, a match of at least six nucleotides was required to both a V gene segment and a J gene segment. A rearrangement was called productive if the CDR3 had no stop codons and remained in frame with V and J, and every other rearrangement was called non-productive. CDR3 was defined according to IMGT convention as the region running from the second conserved V-encoded cysteine to the conserved J-encoded phenylalanine. Sequences without an unambiguous match to a single V gene segment were excluded from the earlier analysis of 450 to 750 of the donors. An earlier analysis of some 610 of the donors called V segments functional above 56.7% productive rearrangements and segregating when the between-donor standard deviation exceeded 5%. A statistical classification framework was built to diagnose cytomegalovirus status from the catalog of TCR beta chain sequences. In a later analysis, V and J genes were assigned by comparing TCR nucleotide sequences against IMGT/GENE-DB human TR gene sequences. The TCRdist pipeline was used in a later analysis to assign CDR3 sequences and most-parsimonious VDJ recombination scenarios. In a later analysis, each TCR beta chain was defined by its CDR3 amino acid sequence together with its V-gene family, and reads without a unique V-gene family were excluded. As a way to deal with suspected cross-contamination and a sequencing artifact, a later analysis dropped approximately 590 nucleotide sequences that were highly shared and had low generation probability. In a later analysis, a clonal expansion index for each public chain was calculated from normalized within-repertoire ranks of inferred template counts. In a later analysis, generation probabilities were computed using a VDJ recombination model fitted to out-of-frame rearrangements, and the results were checked against IGoR. In a later analysis, hypergeometric tests were used to score TCR-TCR, TCR-HLA and TCR-CMV co-occurrence, with a repertoire-size bias correction applied to TCR pairs. False discovery rates were estimated in a later analysis by permuting HLA or CMV assignments 20 times. In a later analysis, co-occurring TCRs were grouped using DBSCAN, and TCRdist sequence similarity was added for clustering within HLA-allele-positive subsets. Co-occurrence clustering excluded repertoires with fewer than 30,000 or more than 120,000 public chains, plus five with anomalous nucleotide sharing. In its TCRdb copy, this immuneACCESS table keeps in-frame sequences only and misses some clones. Where compared with another copy, unresolved V genes explain less than half of these, and the others have no known cause. That table supplies the V and J calls and clone size; D and trimming were determined from the DNA. The sample contains about 160,000 clones, 75% to 90% of them found a single time. The ten biggest clones cover 4% to 5% of the sample.

V is trimmed back by 10 bases and J by 0 bases, and the junction contains 6 bases that no gene match accounts for. The CDR3 covers 13 residues, taking in both the cysteine and the phenylalanine. The sequence is cut down to CDR3 DNA, 39 bases in frame from base 1. CDR1 and CDR2 are drawn from the germline V gene: MGHDK, SYGVNS. The sequenced material came from PBMCs. This receptor was identified in a man aged 30-40 years in good health and CMV-seronegative. Recombination connected TRBV25-1 to TRBJ2-7; 7 nucleotides in the junction match TRBD2. The nucleotide sequence is given as TGTGCCACGACGTGGGGGGGCTCCTACGAGCAGTACTTC. Translated, it gives CATTWGGSYEQYF.